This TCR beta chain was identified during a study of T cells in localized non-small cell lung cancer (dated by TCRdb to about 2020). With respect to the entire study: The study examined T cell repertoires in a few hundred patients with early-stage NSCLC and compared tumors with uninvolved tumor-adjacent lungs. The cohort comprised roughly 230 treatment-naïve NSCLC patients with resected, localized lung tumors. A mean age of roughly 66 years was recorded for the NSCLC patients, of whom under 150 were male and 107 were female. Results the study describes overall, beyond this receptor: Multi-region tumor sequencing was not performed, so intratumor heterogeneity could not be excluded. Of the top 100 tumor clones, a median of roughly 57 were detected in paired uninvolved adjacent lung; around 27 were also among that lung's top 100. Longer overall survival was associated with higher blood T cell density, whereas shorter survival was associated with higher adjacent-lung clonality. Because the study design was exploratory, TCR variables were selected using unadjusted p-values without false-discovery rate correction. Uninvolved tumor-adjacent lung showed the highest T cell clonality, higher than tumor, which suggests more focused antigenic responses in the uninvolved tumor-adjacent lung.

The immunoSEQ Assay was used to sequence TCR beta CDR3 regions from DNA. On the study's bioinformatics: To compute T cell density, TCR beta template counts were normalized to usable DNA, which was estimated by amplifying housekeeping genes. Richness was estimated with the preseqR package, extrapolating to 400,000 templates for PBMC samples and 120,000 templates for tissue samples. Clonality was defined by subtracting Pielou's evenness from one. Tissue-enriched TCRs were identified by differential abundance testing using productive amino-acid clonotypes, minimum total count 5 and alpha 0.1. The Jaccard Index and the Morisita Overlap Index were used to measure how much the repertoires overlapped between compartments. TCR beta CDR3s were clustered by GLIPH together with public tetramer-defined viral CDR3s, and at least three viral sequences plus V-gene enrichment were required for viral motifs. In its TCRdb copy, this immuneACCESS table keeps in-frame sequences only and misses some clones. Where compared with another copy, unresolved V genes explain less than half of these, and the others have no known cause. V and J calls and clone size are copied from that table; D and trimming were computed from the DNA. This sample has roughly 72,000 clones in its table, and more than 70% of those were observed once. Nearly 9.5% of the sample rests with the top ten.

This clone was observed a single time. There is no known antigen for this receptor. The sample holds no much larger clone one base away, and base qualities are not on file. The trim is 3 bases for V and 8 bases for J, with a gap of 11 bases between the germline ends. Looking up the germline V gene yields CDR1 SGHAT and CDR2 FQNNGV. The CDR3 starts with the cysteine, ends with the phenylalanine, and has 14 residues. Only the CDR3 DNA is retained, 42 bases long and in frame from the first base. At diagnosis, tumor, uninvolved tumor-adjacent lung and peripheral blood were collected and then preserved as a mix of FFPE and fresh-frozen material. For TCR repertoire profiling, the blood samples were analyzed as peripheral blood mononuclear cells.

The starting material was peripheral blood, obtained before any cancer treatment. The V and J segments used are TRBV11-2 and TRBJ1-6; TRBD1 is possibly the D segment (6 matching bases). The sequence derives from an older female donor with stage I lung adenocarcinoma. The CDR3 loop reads CASSFHPGDSPLHF. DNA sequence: TGTGCCAGCAGCTTCCATCCAGGGGATTCACCCCTCCACTTT.